This TCR beta chain originates from a study of T cell repertoires in ileal Crohn's disease. Whole-study context: Patients had a median roughly 8-year disease duration, and about 36% were active smokers. Operated complications were stricturing disease (around 61%) and penetrating disease (approximately 39%).

Per germline, CDR1 ENHRY and CDR2 SYGVKD. The CDR3 extends over 13 amino acids. J lost 6 bases, V lost 3 bases, and 5 bases had no gene match. Repertoires were generated with immunoSEQ multiplex PCR, while TCRdb's copy carries only in-frame clones and drops some. The sample contains more than 60,000 clones, approximately 88% of which appear only once. Time point here: neoterminal ileum biopsy at postoperative endoscopy, about 6 months after surgery. What was sequenced was ileal tissue. This TCR came from an adult with Crohn's disease. This chain uses TRBV10-3 with TRBJ2-7; 7 positions match TRBD1. This CDR3 reads CAISEPDRAEQYV. The CDR3 DNA is TGTGCCATCAGTGAACCCGACAGGGCCGAGCAGTACGTC.